This TCR beta chain was sequenced in a study of T cell responses to AZD1222 COVID-19 vaccine. Assay: immunoSEQ multiplex PCR; the TCRdb copy retains only in-frame clones and omits some. The table shows just under 75,000 clones, with around 80% occurring only once. Points on this clone: What it recognizes is unknown.

Pooled together were second doses at about 4 or about 12 weeks. V was pared by 5 bases and J by 7 bases, with 9 bases between. CDR1 is DFQATT and CDR2 is SNEGSKA in the germline V gene (reference sequence). This CDR3 has 10 amino acids. General study findings and limits: Dominant CD4 TCR responses targeted spike regions 160-218 and 743-854. The sample set comprised mostly white British donors with more females, and clonal diversity was possibly underestimated.

Sequenced here: peripheral blood, sampled 28 days after the second AZD1222 dose. The sequence came from an adult who received the AZD1222 COVID-19 vaccine. The chain uses TRBV20-1 and TRBJ2-7; D is unresolved. Written as DNA, the CDR3 is TGCAGTGCTGAAGAGGTGGAGCAGTACTTC. Translated, it gives CSAEEVEQYF.